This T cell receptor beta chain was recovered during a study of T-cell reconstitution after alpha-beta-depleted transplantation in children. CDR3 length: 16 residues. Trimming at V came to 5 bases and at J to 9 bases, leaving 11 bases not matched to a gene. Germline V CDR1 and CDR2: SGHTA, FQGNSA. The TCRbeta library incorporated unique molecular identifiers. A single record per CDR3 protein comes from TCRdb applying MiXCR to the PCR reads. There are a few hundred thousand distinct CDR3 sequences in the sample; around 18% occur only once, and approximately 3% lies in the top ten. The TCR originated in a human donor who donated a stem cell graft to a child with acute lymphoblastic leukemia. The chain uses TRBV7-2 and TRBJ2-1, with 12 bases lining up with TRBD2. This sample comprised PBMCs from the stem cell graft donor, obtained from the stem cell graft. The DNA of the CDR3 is TGTGCCAGCAGCCGGAGGACTAGCGGGACTGTAGGTGAGCAGTTCTTC. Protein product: CASSRRTSGTVGEQFF. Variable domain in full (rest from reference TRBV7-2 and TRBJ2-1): GAGVSQSPSNKVTEKGKDVELRCDPISGHTALYWYRQSLGQGLEFLIYFQGNSAPDKSGLPSDRFSAERTGGSVSTLTIQRTQQEDSAVYLCASSRRTSGTVGEQFFGPGTRLTVL.